Below, one TCR beta chain is given with its context. In the authors' methods: Amplification of reference gene primers was used by the study to estimate nucleated cell counts. Produced via immunoSEQ multiplex PCR; TCRdb's table is partial and in-frame only. That table is the source of V, J and clone size, and D and trimming were worked out from the DNA. Seen here are just over 95,000 clones, roughly 82% observed once, and the top ten hold around 18%. Germline V gene data show CDR1 as MNHEY and CDR2 as SVGAGI. The CDR3 extends over 13 amino acids. Trimming shortened V by 8 bases and J by 0 bases, and 10 bases separated the two germline ends. The sample originates from a study of blood T cell repertoires in COVID-19. Looking at the study overall: Some COVID-19 samples were acute and others convalescent; all came from the United States, Italy and Spain. T cells, B-cell-depleted T cells, or PBMCs provided the cDNA or gDNA that served as material.

This chain uses TRBV6-5 with TRBJ1-2; tentative D call: TRBD1 (5 bases). Sequenced input: peripheral blood. This TCR was recovered from a man older than 75 with acute or convalescent COVID-19. In DNA, the CDR3 is TGTGCCAGCCGCAGGGCTTCTAACTATGGCTACACCTTC. The encoded protein is CASRRASNYGYTF.